The 13 T cell receptor beta chains below all came from one sample that was sequenced in a study of blood T cell repertoires in COVID-19. Produced via immunoSEQ multiplex PCR; TCRdb's table is partial and in-frame only. The sample lists around 220,000 clones, 90% occurring once. Source material: PBMCs or T cells enriched from blood (not recorded which). These receptor sequences come from a man between 25 and 39 years old who had been exposed to COVID-19.

CDR3 bases: TGTGCCAGCAGCCTACCGGCCTTTAAGGGGGCTTTCTTT. It codes for CASSLPAFKGAFF. The rearrangement links TRBV5-4 to TRBJ1-1, with D maybe TRBD1 (5 bases). Germline values: CDR1 SGHNT, CDR2 YYREEE (reference sequence). The CDR3 is 13 residues long. Trimming shortened V by 4 bases and J by 11 bases, and 18 bases separated the two germline ends.

The rearrangement uses TRBV19 and TRBJ1-2, with D tentatively TRBD1 (5 bases). Trimming shortened V by 4 bases and J by 7 bases, and 13 bases separated the two germline ends. The CDR3 runs 13 residues. Germline-derived CDR1 and CDR2 are LNHDA and SQIVND (reference sequence). For the CDR3, the DNA is TGTGCCAGTAGTAGAGGAGGGACTAGTGGCTACACCTTC. Translating gives CASSRGGTSGYTF.

The chain combines TRBV4-1 with TRBJ2-2; 7 bases are shared with TRBD2. The CDR3 extends over 16 amino acids. V lost 4 bases, J lost 4 bases, and 9 bases stayed unmatched. The germline V gene has CDR1 MGHRA and CDR2 YSYEKL. CDR3 loop: CASSRGGQGSTGELFF. The CDR3 nucleotides read TGCGCCAGCAGCCGGGGGGGTCAGGGTTCCACCGGGGAGCTGTTTTTT.

The genes are TRBV30 and TRBJ1-6; 7 bases match TRBD1. This CDR3 is 15 amino acids long. CDR1 is GTSNPN and CDR2 is SVGIG in the germline V gene (reference sequence). The J segment lost 10 bases and the V segment lost 2 bases, leaving 11 bases of the junction unmatched. DNA for the CDR3: TGTGCCTGGAGTCGTACAGGGGTCGTGGACTCACCCCTCCACTTT. Protein product: CAWSRTGVVDSPLHF.

This rearrangement joins TRBV6-2 or TRBV6-3 to TRBJ2-5; 9 positions agree with TRBD2. Germline loops: CDR1 MNHEY, CDR2 SVGEGT. The length of the CDR3 is 17 residues. V lost 2 bases to trimming and J lost 4 bases; unmatched junction nucleotides: 11. The CDR3 DNA sequence: TGTGCCAGCAGTTACAAGCGGGGGGACCCCCGAATAGAGACCCAGTACTTC. Translation gives CASSYKRGDPRIETQYF.

This rearrangement joins TRBV5-6 to TRBJ2-2; no definite D call. The CDR3 totals 15 residues. Per the germline V gene, CDR1 is SGHDT and CDR2 is YYEEEE. V gave up 0 bases and J gave up 0 bases, with 6 bases separating them. This CDR3 reads CASSLGLANTGELFF. The DNA for the CDR3 is TGTGCCAGCAGCTTGGGACTTGCGAACACCGGGGAGCTGTTTTTT. The variable domain in full, with the rest retrieved from reference TRBV5-6 and TRBJ2-2, is DAGVTQSPTHLIKTRGQQVTLRCSPKSGHDTVSWYQQALGQGPQFIFQYYEEEERQRGNFPDRFSGHQFPNYSSELNVNALLLGDSALYLCASSLGLANTGELFFGEGSRLTVL.

This clone was detected once. The gene calls are TRBV29-1 and TRBJ2-7, with 7 positions matching TRBD1. Trimming took 1 base from V and 3 from J; bases not matched to a gene: 3. The length of the CDR3 is 13 residues. Germline CDR1 SQVTM, CDR2 ANQGSEA. The CDR3 spells CSVEVRTGYEQYF. CDR3 nucleotides: TGCAGCGTTGAAGTAAGGACAGGCTACGAGCAGTACTTC.

The chain uses TRBV5-4 and TRBJ1-2; D uncertain. CDR1 is SGHNT and CDR2 is YYREEE in the germline V gene (reference sequence). The CDR3 has 14 residues. The V and J ends lost 4 bases and 4 bases respectively, with 14 bases between them. The CDR3 bases are TGTGCCAGCAGCAATGGGCACCTAACCTATGGCTACACCTTC. It encodes CASSNGHLTYGYTF.

The gene calls are TRBV5-4 and TRBJ2-3; 10 bases line up with TRBD2. The V segment lost 2 bases and the J segment 4 bases; nucleotides outside the gene matches: 7. This CDR3 has 16 amino acids. Per germline, CDR1 SGHNT and CDR2 YYREEE (reference sequence). The CDR3 reads CASSLSAGGTPDTQYF. Here the CDR3 DNA reads TGTGCCAGCAGCTTATCAGCGGGGGGGACTCCAGATACGCAGTATTTT.

This chain joins TRBV6-2 or TRBV6-3 and TRBJ1-1; possibly TRBD1 for D (6 bases). The CDR3 has 13 residues. Germline CDR1 is MNHEY and CDR2 is SVGEGT. V lost 2 bases, J lost 4 bases, and 8 bases lay in between. The CDR3 protein is CASSYGGSTEAFF. The CDR3 DNA sequence: TGTGCCAGCAGTTACGGGGGCTCCACTGAAGCTTTCTTT.

This chain links TRBV27 with TRBJ2-7, with D possibly TRBD2 on 6 matching bases. The CDR3 spans 19 residues. V lost 6 bases to trimming and J lost 1 base, with 28 bases between them. Germline V gene sequence: CDR1 MNHEY, CDR2 SMNVEV (reference sequence). Here the CDR3 DNA reads TGTGCCAGCAGCACAAGAACCCCGGAGCGGCTGACTAGGTCCTACGAGCAGTACTTC. It codes for CASSTRTPERLTRSYEQYF.

This CDR3 reads CASSLAGPNTGELFF. As DNA, the CDR3 is TGCGCCAGCAGCTTGGCAGGGCCGAACACCGGGGAGCTGTTTTTT. The chain is built from TRBV5-1 and TRBJ2-2, with a weak D call TRBD1 (5 bases). The V gene's germline CDR1 is SGHRS and CDR2 YFSETQ. The length of the CDR3 is 15 residues. Trimming pared 0 bases from V and 0 bases from J, leaving 6 bases between.

The gene calls are TRBV10-3 and TRBJ1-2; 7 nucleotides agree with TRBD1. The CDR3 extends over 16 amino acids. CDR1 is ENHRY, CDR2 SYGVKD, per germline. The ends lost 2 bases at V and 0 bases at J; junction bases unmatched: 6. The CDR3 bases are TGTGCCATCAGTGAGCCAGGACAGGTTGCTAACTATGGCTACACCTTC. It encodes CAISEPGQVANYGYTF.